One sample yielded the 5 T cell receptor beta chains listed below, sequenced in a study of graft-versus-host responses after intestinal transplantation. The assay was immunoSEQ multiplex PCR, and TCRdb's table has in-frame clones only and misses some. The repertoire consists of approximately 100,000 clones, with roughly 84% occurring once and the leading ten covering 0.7% to 0.9%. The antigens these receptors bind are not known. This specimen was unstimulated CD4+ T cells sorted from spleen or lymph node cells, taken before intestinal transplant. Source of these receptors: a human donor who received an intestinal transplant.

The rearrangement links TRBV30 to TRBJ2-5; D possibly corresponds to TRBD2 (6 bases). With the DNA end fitting TRBJ2-7 better, the J assignment may be wrong. In germline, CDR1 is GTSNPN, CDR2 SVGIG (reference sequence). This CDR3 is built from 16 residues. CDR3 region: CAWSPTRGSPTYEQYF. Here the CDR3 DNA reads TGTGCCTGGAGCCCCACCCGGGGGAGCCCTACCTACGAGCAGTACTTC.

The chain recombines TRBV7-2 with TRBJ2-1; D assignment may be TRBD1 or TRBD2 (5 bases each). The V gene lost 6 bases and the J gene lost 5 bases, with 11 bases spanning the gap. Germline lookup yields CDR1 SGHTA and CDR2 FQGNSA. The CDR3 has 13 amino acids. Here the CDR3 reads CASSPGTNNEQFF. CDR3 coding DNA: TGTGCCAGCAGTCCCGGGACCAACAATGAGCAGTTCTTC.

The chain combines TRBV29-1 with TRBJ1-1; the match to TRBD1 covers 8 bases. The V gene's germline CDR1 is SQVTM and CDR2 ANQGSEA. The V and J ends lost 6 bases and 5 bases, in that order; junction bases with no gene match: 8. The CDR3 runs to 13 residues. For the CDR3, the DNA is TGCAGCGTCGCAGGGACAGGAAGGACTGAAGCTTTCTTT. Encoded protein: CSVAGTGRTEAFF.

This chain connects TRBV5-1 to TRBJ2-2; 8 positions match TRBD1. The length of the CDR3 is 16 residues. J was trimmed by 5 bases and V by 5 bases; bases with no gene match: 11. Germline V lookup: CDR1 SGHRS, CDR2 YFSETQ. The CDR3: CASSPTPDRATGELFF. Written as DNA, the CDR3 is TGCGCCAGCAGTCCCACCCCGGACAGGGCAACCGGGGAGCTGTTTTTT.

This chain connects TRBV5-1 to TRBJ2-2; D gene uncertain. The CDR3 is 12 amino acids. Trimming removed 5 bases at V and 6 bases at J, with 8 bases between. The germline CDR1 and CDR2 sequences are SGHRS and YFSETQ. The CDR3 DNA reads as TGCGCCAGCAGTCCCCCGCCCGGGGAGCTGTTTTTT. Translating it yields CASSPPPGELFF. Filled out from reference TRBV5-1 and TRBJ2-2, the complete variable domain reads KAGVTQTPRYLIKTRGQQVTLSCSPISGHRSVSWYQQTPGQGLQFLFEYFSETQRNKGNFPGRFSGRQFSNSRSEMNVSTLELGDSALYLCASSPPPGELFFGEGSRLTVL.